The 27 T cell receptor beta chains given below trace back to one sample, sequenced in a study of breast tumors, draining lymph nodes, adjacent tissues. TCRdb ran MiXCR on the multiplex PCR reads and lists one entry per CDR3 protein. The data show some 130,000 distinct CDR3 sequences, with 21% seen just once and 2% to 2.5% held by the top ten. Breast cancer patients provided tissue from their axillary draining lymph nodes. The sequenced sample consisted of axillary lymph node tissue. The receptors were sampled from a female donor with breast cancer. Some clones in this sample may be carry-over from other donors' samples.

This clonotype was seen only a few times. CDR3 in amino acids: CASRSFEGNEKLFF. DNA for the CDR3: TGTGCCAGCAGGTCGTTTGAGGGGAATGAAAAACTGTTTTTT. The chain recombines TRBV28 with TRBJ1-4, with a possible D match to TRBD1 (5 bases). V gave up 6 bases and J gave up 5 bases, with 13 bases separating them. The CDR3 length is 14 residues. Germline values: CDR1 MDHEN, CDR2 SYDVKM.

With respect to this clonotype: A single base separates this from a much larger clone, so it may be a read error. CDR3 region: CASSISFRGPPYNEQFF. CDR3 coding DNA: TGTGCCAGTAGTATAAGCTTCAGGGGGCCCCCCTACAATGAGCAGTTCTTC. The chain uses TRBV19 and TRBJ2-1; 8 bases match TRBD1. The V segment lost 2 bases and the J segment 2 bases; nucleotides outside the gene matches: 8. Germline V gene data show CDR1 as LNHDA and CDR2 as SQIVND (reference sequence). The CDR3 runs to 17 residues.

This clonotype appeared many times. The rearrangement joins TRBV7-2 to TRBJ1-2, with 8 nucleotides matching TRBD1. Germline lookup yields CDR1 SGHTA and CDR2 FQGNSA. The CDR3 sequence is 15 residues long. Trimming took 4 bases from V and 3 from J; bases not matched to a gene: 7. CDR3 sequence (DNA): TGTGCCAGCAGCTCGGGGACAGGACTACACTATGGCTACACCTTC. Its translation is CASSSGTGLHYGYTF.

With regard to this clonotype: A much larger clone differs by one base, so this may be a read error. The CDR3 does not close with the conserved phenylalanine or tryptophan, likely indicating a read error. This CDR3 reads CASSLVTGGTEISYEQYL. CDR3 nucleotide sequence: TGTGCCAGCAGTTTAGTGACAGGGGGCACCGAAATATCCTACGAGCAGTACCTC. This chain uses TRBV27 with TRBJ2-7; 10 bases map to TRBD1. V lost 2 bases and J lost 1; bases outside the gene matches: 11. The CDR3 runs 18 residues. The germline V gene encodes CDR1 MNHEY and CDR2 SMNVEV (reference sequence).

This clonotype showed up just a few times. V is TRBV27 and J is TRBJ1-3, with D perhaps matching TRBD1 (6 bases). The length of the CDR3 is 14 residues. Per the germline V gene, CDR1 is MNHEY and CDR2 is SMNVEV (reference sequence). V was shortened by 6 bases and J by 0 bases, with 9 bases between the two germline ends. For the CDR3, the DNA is TGTGCCAGCAGAGGGACAAGCTCTGGAAACACCATATATTTT. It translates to CASRGTSSGNTIYF.

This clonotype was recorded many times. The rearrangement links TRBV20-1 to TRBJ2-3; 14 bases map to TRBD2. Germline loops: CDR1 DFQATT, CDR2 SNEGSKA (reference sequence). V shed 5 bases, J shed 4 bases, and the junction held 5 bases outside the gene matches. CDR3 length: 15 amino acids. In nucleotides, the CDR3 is TGCAGTGCTGGACTAGCGGGGGGCGGCCCAGATACGCAGTATTTT. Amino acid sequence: CSAGLAGGGPDTQYF.

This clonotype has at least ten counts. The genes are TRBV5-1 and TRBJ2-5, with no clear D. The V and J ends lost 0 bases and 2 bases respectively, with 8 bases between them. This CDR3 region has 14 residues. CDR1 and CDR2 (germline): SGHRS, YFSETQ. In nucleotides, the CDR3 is TGCGCCAGCAGCTTGGAGGGCTTACAAGAGACCCAGTACTTC. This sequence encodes CASSLEGLQETQYF. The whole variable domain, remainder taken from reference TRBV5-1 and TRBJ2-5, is KAGVTQTPRYLIKTRGQQVTLSCSPISGHRSVSWYQQTPGQGLQFLFEYFSETQRNKGNFPGRFSGRQFSNSRSEMNVSTLELGDSALYLCASSLEGLQETQYFGPGTRLLVL.

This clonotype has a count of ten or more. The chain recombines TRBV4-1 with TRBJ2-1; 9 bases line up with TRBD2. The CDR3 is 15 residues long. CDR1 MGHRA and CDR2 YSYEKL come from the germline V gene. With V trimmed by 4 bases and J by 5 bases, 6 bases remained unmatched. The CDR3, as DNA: TGCGCCAGCAGCCGAGTAGCGGGAGTTGACAATGAGCAGTTCTTC. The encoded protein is CASSRVAGVDNEQFF.

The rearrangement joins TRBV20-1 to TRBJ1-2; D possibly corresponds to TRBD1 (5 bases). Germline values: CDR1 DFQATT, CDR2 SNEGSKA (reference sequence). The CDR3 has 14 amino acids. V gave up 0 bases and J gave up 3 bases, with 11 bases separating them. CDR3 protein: CSAREAGSDYGYTF. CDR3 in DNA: TGCAGTGCTAGAGAAGCAGGGAGCGACTATGGCTACACCTTC.

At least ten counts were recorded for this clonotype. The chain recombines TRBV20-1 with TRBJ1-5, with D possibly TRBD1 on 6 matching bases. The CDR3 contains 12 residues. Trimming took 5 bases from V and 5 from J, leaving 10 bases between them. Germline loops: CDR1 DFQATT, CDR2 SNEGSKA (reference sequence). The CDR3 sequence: CSAQGLDQPQHF. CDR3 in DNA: TGCAGTGCTCAGGGGCTGGATCAGCCCCAGCATTTT.

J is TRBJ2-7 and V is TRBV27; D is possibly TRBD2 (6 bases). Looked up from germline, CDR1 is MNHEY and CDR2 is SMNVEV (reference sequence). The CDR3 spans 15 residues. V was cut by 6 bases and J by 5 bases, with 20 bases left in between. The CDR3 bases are TGTGCCAGCAGCCAAAGCGGGTCGTATGCCCACGAGCAGTACTTC. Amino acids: CASSQSGSYAHEQYF.

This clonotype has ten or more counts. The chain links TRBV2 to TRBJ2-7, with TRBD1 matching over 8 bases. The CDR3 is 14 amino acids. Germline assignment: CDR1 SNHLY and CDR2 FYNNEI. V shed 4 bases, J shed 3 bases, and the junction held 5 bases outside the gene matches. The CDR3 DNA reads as TGTGCCAGCAGTGTGGGGACAGGCGACTACGAGCAGTACTTC. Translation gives CASSVGTGDYEQYF.

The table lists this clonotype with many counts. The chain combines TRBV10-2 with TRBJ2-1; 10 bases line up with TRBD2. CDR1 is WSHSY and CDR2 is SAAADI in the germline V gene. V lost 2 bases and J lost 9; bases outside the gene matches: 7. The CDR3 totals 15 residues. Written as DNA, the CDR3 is TGCGCCAGCAGTGAGCAGGTAGCGGGAGGATCTGAGCAGTTCTTC. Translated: CASSEQVAGGSEQFF.

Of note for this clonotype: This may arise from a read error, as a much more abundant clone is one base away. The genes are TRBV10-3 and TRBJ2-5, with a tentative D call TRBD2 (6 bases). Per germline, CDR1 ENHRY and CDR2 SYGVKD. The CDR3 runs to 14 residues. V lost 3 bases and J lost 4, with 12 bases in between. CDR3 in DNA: TGTGCCATCAGTGACACCCTGGGGGGAGAGACCCAGTACTTC. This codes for CAISDTLGGETQYF.

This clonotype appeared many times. CDR3: CASSSGLAGPIGGAQYF. The CDR3 DNA sequence: TGTGCCAGCAGCTCGGGACTAGCGGGACCCATAGGAGGGGCCCAGTACTTC. The J gene is TRBJ2-5, the V gene TRBV11-2; 13 nucleotides agree with TRBD2. Germline-derived CDR1 and CDR2 are SGHAT and FQNNGV. CDR3 length: 17 amino acids. V was pared by 4 bases and J by 9 bases, with 14 bases of the junction left unmatched.

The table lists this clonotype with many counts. This CDR3 is CATSASDVYEQYF. DNA of the CDR3: TGTGCCACCAGTGCCTCGGACGTCTACGAGCAGTACTTC. The J gene is TRBJ2-7, the V gene TRBV24-1, with D uncertain. The CDR3 is 13 amino acids. Germline V gene data show CDR1 as KGHDR and CDR2 as SFDVKD. The ends were cut back, 5 bases at V and 3 bases at J, with 10 bases in the middle.

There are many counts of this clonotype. The CDR3 bases are TGTGCCAGCAGCATCAGCGGGAGCAGTTCCTACGAGCAGTACTTC. Protein: CASSISGSSSYEQYF. V and J are TRBV12-3 or TRBV12-4 and TRBJ2-7; 8 bases match TRBD2. V was clipped by 6 bases and J by 1 base; unmatched bases: 8. The CDR3 covers 15 residues.

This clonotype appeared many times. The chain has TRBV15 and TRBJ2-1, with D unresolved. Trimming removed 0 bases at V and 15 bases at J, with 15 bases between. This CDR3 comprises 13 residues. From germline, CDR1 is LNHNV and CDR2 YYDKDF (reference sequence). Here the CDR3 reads CATSRDGPPGLFF. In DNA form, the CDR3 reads TGTGCCACCAGCAGAGATGGTCCCCCTGGGCTGTTCTTC.

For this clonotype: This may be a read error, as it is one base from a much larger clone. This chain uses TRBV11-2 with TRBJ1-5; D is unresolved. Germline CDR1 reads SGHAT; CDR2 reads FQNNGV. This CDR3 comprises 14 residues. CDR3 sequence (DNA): TGTGCCGGCAGCTTAGAGGGTAGCAATCAGCCCCAGCATTTT. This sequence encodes CAGSLEGSNQPQHF. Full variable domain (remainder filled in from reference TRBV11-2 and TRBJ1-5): EAGVAQSPRYKIIEKRQSVAFWCNPISGHATLYWYQQILGQGPKLLIQFQNNGVVDDSQLPKDRFSAERLKGVDSTLKIQPAKLEDSAVYLCAGSLEGSNQPQHFGDGTRLSIL.

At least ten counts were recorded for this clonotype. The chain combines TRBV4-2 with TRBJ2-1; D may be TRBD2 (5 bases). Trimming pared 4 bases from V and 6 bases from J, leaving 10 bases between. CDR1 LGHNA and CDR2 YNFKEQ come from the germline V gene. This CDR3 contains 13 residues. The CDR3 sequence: CASSPGRANEQFF. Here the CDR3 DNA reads TGTGCCAGCAGCCCGGGAAGGGCCAATGAGCAGTTCTTC.

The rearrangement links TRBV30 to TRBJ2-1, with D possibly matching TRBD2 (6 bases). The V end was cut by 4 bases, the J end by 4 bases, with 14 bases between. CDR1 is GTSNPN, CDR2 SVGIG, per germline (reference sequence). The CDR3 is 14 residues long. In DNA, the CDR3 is TGTGCCTGGATCCCCCAGGACTATTACAATGAGCAGTTCTTC. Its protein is CAWIPQDYYNEQFF.

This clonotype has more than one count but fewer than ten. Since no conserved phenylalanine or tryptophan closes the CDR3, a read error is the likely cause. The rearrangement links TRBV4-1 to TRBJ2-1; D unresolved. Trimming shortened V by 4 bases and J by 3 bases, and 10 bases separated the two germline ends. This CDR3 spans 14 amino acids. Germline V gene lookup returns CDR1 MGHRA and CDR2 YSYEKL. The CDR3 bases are TGCGCCAGCAGCCTATGGGGAAACTACAATGAGCAGTTCCTC. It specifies CASSLWGNYNEQFL.

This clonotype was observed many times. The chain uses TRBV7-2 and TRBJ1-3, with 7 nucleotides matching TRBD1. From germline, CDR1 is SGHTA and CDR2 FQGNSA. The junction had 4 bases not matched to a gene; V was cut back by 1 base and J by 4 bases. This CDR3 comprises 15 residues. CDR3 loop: CASSLGTGGGNTIYF. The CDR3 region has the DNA TGTGCCAGCAGCTTAGGGACAGGCGGAGGAAACACCATATATTTT.

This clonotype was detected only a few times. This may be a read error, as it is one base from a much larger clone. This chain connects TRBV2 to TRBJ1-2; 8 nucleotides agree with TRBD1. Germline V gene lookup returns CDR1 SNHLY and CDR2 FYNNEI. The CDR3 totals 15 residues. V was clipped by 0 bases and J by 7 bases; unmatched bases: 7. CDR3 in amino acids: CASSEASGQDCGYTF. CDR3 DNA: TGTGCCAGCAGTGAAGCCTCGGGACAGGACTGTGGCTACACCTTC. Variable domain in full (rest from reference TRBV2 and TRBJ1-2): EPEVTQTPSHQVTQMGQEVILRCVPISNHLYFYWYRQILGQKVEFLVSFYNNEISEKSEIFDDQFSVERPDGSNFTLKIRSTKLEDSAMYFCASSEASGQDCGYTFGSGTRLTVV.

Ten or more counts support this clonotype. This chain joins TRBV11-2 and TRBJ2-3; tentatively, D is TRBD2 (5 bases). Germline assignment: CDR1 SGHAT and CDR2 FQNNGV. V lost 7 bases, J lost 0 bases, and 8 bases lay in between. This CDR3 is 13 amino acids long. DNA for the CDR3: TGTGCCAGCATGCGGACTAGCACAGATACGCAGTATTTT. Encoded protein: CASMRTSTDTQYF.

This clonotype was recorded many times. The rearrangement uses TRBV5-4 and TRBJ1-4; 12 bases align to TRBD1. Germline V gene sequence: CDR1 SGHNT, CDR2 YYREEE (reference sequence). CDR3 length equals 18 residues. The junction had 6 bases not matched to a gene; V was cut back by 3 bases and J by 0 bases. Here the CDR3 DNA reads TGTGCCAGCAGCTCGGGACAGGGGGCGTGGGCAACTAATGAAAAACTGTTTTTT. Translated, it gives CASSSGQGAWATNEKLFF.

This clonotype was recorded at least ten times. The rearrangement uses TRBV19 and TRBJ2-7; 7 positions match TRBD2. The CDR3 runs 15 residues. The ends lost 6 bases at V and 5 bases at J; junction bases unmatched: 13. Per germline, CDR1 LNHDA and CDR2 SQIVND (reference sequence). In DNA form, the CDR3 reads TGTGCCAGTAGCCCCTCGGGAGCGGGAACCCACGAGCAGTACTTC. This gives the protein CASSPSGAGTHEQYF.